The clone carrying this T cell receptor beta chain was observed a single time. The antigen remains undetermined. PCR primers comprised 60 Vbeta and 13 Jbeta primers. Data came from immunoSEQ multiplex PCR; TCRdb stores just in-frame clones and leaves some out. Here the sample spans 150,000 to 200,000 clones, 70% to 80% being singletons. The record originates from a study of cytomegalovirus exposure and HLA in healthy donors. Study-level results: An analysis that was carried out later associated some 17,000 TCR beta sequences with HLA alleles at 0.05 false discovery rate.

The CDR3 is made up of 17 amino acids. Per germline, CDR1 SGDLS and CDR2 YYNGEE. V was clipped by 3 bases and J by 2 bases; unmatched bases: 9. This clonotype was obtained from a man aged 25 to 40 in good health and CMV-seronegative. The chain carries TRBV9 and TRBJ2-1; 9 bases fit TRBD1. Sequences were obtained from PBMCs. CDR3 in amino acids: CASSGDREGLTYNEQFF. Here the CDR3 DNA reads TGTGCCAGCAGCGGGGACAGGGAGGGGCTCACCTACAATGAGCAGTTCTTC.